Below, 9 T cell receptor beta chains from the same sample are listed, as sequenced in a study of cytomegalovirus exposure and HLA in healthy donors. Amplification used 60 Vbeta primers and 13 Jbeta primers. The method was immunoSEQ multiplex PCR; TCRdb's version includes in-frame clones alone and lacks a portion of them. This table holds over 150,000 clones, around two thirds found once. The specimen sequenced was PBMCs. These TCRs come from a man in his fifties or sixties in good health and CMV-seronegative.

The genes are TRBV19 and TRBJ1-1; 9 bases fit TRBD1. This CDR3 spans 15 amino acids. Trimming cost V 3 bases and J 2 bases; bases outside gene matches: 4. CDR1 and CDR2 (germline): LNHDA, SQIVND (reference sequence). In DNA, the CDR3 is TGTGCCAGTAGTATCTGGGACAGGGCTAACACTGAAGCTTTCTTT. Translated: CASSIWDRANTEAFF.

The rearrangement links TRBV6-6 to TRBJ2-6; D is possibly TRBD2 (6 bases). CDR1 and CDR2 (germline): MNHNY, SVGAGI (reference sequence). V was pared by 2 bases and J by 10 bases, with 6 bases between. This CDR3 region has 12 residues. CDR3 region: CASSYAGNVLTF. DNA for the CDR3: TGTGCCAGCAGTTACGCGGGGAACGTCCTGACTTTC.

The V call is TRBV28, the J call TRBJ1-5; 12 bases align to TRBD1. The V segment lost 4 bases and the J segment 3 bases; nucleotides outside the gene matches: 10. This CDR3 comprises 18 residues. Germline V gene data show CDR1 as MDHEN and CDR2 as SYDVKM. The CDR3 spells CASSSISGTGGFNQPQHF. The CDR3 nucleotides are TGTGCCAGCAGTTCAATATCCGGGACAGGGGGCTTCAATCAGCCCCAGCATTTT.

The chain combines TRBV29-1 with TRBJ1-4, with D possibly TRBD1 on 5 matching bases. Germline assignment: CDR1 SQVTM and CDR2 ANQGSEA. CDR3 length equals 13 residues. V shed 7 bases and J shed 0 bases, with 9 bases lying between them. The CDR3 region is CSARGATNEKLFF. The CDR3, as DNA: TGCAGCGCTAGGGGTGCAACTAATGAAAAACTGTTTTTT.

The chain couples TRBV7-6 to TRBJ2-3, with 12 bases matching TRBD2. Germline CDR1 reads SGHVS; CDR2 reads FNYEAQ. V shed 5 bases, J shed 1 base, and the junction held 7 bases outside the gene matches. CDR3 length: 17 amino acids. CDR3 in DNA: TGTGCCAGCAGCACGGGACTAGCGGGCAGAGGCACAGATACGCAGTATTTT. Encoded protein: CASSTGLAGRGTDTQYF.

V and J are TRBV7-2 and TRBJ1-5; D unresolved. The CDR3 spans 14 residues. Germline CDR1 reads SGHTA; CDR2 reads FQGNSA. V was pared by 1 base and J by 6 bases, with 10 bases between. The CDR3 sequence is CASSLGGKGQPQHF. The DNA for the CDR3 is TGTGCCAGCAGCTTAGGCGGGAAGGGTCAGCCCCAGCATTTT.

The CDR3 DNA is TGCAGCGTATACGCCGGCTACGAGCAGTACTTC. It encodes CSVYAGYEQYF. The chain carries TRBV29-1 and TRBJ2-7; D uncertain. The germline V and J ends were trimmed by 6 bases and 3 bases, with 9 bases remaining between them. Germline CDR1 and CDR2: SQVTM and ANQGSEA. The CDR3 covers 11 residues.

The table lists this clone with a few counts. Here the CDR3 reads CASSYTGEQFF. For the CDR3, the DNA is TGTGCCAGCTCATATACAGGGGAGCAGTTCTTC. The chain is built from TRBV18 and TRBJ2-1, with D possibly TRBD1 on 6 matching bases. The V gene's germline CDR1 is KGHSH and CDR2 LQKENI. V dropped 5 bases and J dropped 10 bases, with 9 bases sitting between them. The CDR3 extends over 11 amino acids. The whole variable domain, remainder taken from reference TRBV18 and TRBJ2-1, is NAGVMQNPRHLVRRRGQEARLRCSPMKGHSHVYWYRQLPEEGLKFMVYLQKENIIDESGMPKERFSAEFPKEGPSILRIQQVVRGDSAAYFCASSYTGEQFFGPGTRLTVL.

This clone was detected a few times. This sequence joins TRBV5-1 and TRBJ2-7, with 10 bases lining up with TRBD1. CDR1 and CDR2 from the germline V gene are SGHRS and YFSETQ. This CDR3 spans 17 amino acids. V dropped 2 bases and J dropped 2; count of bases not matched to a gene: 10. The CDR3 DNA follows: TGCGCCAGCAGCTTTAGTATCGGGACAGGGGCCCCCTACGAGCAGTACTTC. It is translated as CASSFSIGTGAPYEQYF.